The next 21 T cell receptor beta chains were all read from a single sample in a study of T-cell memory formation after mild COVID-19. TCRdb reanalysed the 5' RACE reads using MiXCR and keeps one entry per CDR3 protein. The repertoire holds 350,000 to 400,000 distinct CDR3 sequences, with 20% to 25% as singletons. The material sequenced was PBMCs or a T cell subset sorted from them (not recorded which). Receptors were obtained from an adult woman who had mild COVID-19 (a few samples of this study predate the infection). Cell type and time point are not known.

This clonotype was seen more than once but under ten times. The V and J genes are TRBV6-2 or TRBV6-3 and TRBJ2-3, with 7 bases identical to TRBD2. V dropped 0 bases and J dropped 2; count of bases not matched to a gene: 11. Germline-derived CDR1 and CDR2 are MNHEY and SVGEGT. The CDR3 sequence is 18 residues long. CDR3 DNA sequence: TGTGCCAGCAGTTACTCGATTCCTGGCGGGGGTAACACAGATACGCAGTATTTT. It encodes CASSYSIPGGGNTDTQYF.

This clonotype has more than one count but fewer than ten. The V call is TRBV6-4, the J call TRBJ2-1, with D maybe TRBD2 (6 bases). The germline V and J ends were trimmed by 4 bases and 2 bases, with 12 bases remaining between them. Germline V lookup: CDR1 MRHNA, CDR2 SNTAGT. The CDR3 runs 15 residues. The CDR3 is CASSVEGLTYNEQFF. The CDR3 coding sequence is TGTGCCAGCAGTGTCGAGGGACTGACCTACAATGAGCAGTTCTTC.

This clonotype was found a few times. This chain uses TRBV6-5 with TRBJ2-2, with TRBD1 identical over 7 bases. Germline V gives CDR1 MNHEY, CDR2 SVGAGI. This CDR3 has 14 residues. The V gene end was trimmed by 8 bases and the J gene end by 9 bases; junction bases not matched to a gene: 12. The CDR3 region is CASLTSRDSWELFF. In DNA form, the CDR3 reads TGTGCCAGCCTCACCTCCCGGGACAGCTGGGAGCTGTTTTTT.

The chain links TRBV30 to TRBJ2-1; TRBD2 agrees at 10 bases. CDR1 and CDR2 (germline): GTSNPN, SVGIG (reference sequence). This CDR3 region has 14 residues. The ends lost 1 base at V and 4 bases at J; junction bases unmatched: 1. CDR3 DNA sequence: TGTGCCTGGAGTGCTAGCGGGAGATACAATGAGCAGTTCTTC. Translation gives CAWSASGRYNEQFF.

This clonotype turned up a few times. This chain connects TRBV12-3 or TRBV12-4 to TRBJ2-1; no clear D. The CDR3 covers 12 residues. V was shortened by 5 bases and J by 8 bases, with 10 bases between the two germline ends. The CDR3 sequence: CASSPEADEQFF. CDR3 nucleotides: TGTGCCAGCAGTCCCGAGGCTGATGAGCAGTTCTTC.

This clonotype came up a few times. The chain carries TRBV5-1 and TRBJ2-3, with no clear D. From germline, CDR1 is SGHRS and CDR2 YFSETQ. The CDR3 length is 15 residues. V was clipped by 1 base and J by 0 bases, with 9 bases between them. The CDR3 spells CASSLTVPSTDTQYF. Here the CDR3 DNA reads TGCGCCAGCAGCTTGACAGTCCCAAGCACAGATACGCAGTATTTT.

This clonotype was detected only a few times. The chain carries TRBV4-3 and TRBJ2-7, with 11 bases matching TRBD2. The CDR3 has 17 amino acids. CDR1 is LGHNA and CDR2 is YSLEER in the germline V gene. V dropped 4 bases and J dropped 7; count of bases not matched to a gene: 15. This CDR3 reads CASSPGTSGDPYEEQYF. CDR3 coding DNA: TGCGCCAGCAGCCCCGGGACTAGCGGCGACCCTTACGAGGAGCAGTACTTC.

This chain links TRBV12-3 or TRBV12-4 with TRBJ2-3; no firm D call. Trimming stripped 2 bases from V and 6 bases from J, with 9 bases between. The CDR3 has 13 amino acids. The CDR3 here is CASSLKGYDTQYF. For the CDR3, the DNA is TGTGCCAGCAGTTTAAAGGGATATGATACGCAGTATTTT.

This clonotype was detected only a few times. V usage is TRBV29-1 and J usage is TRBJ2-5, with no clear D. Trimming stripped 6 bases from V and 1 base from J, with 6 bases between. Germline CDR1 SQVTM, CDR2 ANQGSEA. The CDR3 contains 11 residues. In nucleotides, the CDR3 is TGCAGCGTCCAGCCCCAAGAGACCCAGTACTTC. It translates to CSVQPQETQYF.

This clonotype was counted only a few times. This chain connects TRBV20-1 to TRBJ2-3; 8 bases are a match to TRBD2. V shed 8 bases and J 5 bases; nucleotides not matched to a gene: 6. The CDR3 has 12 residues. Germline CDR1 is DFQATT and CDR2 is SNEGSKA (reference sequence). The CDR3 spells CSFGRAVDTQYF. CDR3 coding DNA: TGCAGTTTCGGGAGGGCGGTAGATACGCAGTATTTT.

This clonotype was seen only a few times. This sequence joins TRBV7-9 and TRBJ2-3; maybe TRBD1 (6 bases). This CDR3 has 16 residues. Germline loops: CDR1 SEHNR, CDR2 FQNEAQ (reference sequence). V was clipped by 5 bases and J by 4 bases, with 19 bases between them. The CDR3 spells CASSPLESEGADTQYF. CDR3 in DNA: TGTGCCAGCAGCCCCCTCGAAAGCGAGGGGGCAGATACGCAGTATTTT.

A single count supports this clonotype. The chain is built from TRBV27 and TRBJ2-7; D possibly corresponds to TRBD2 (6 bases). V shed 5 bases and J shed 3 bases, with 11 bases lying between them. CDR3 size: 13 residues. CDR1 MNHEY and CDR2 SMNVEV come from the germline V gene (reference sequence). CDR3 nucleotides: TGTGCCAGCAGTGTCTTTAGCGGCTACGAGCAGTACTTC. Translation gives CASSVFSGYEQYF.

The chain combines TRBV7-6 with TRBJ2-7; 10 nucleotides line up with TRBD2. Germline V gene lookup returns CDR1 SGHVS and CDR2 FNYEAQ. This CDR3 has 13 residues. J lost 6 bases, V lost 4 bases, and 3 bases had no gene match. In DNA form, the CDR3 reads TGTGCCAGCAGCTCTAGCGGGGGTCTCGAGCAGTACTTC. Translated, it gives CASSSSGGLEQYF.

This clonotype was seen many times. The chain uses TRBV7-2 and TRBJ2-3, with D possibly TRBD2 on 5 matching bases. This CDR3 spans 13 amino acids. V was shortened by 2 bases and J by 2 bases, with 5 bases between the two germline ends. CDR1 and CDR2 (germline): SGHTA, FQGNSA. The CDR3 loop reads CASSLRDTDTQYF. The CDR3 DNA reads as TGTGCCAGCAGCTTACGGGACACAGATACGCAGTATTTT.

This clonotype was detected only a few times. The chain uses TRBV7-9 and TRBJ2-5, with a tentative D call TRBD2 (5 bases). V dropped 4 bases and J dropped 9 bases, with 12 bases sitting between them. Germline V gene data show CDR1 as SEHNR and CDR2 as FQNEAQ (reference sequence). The CDR3 contains 12 residues. The CDR3 loop is CASSSPADSQYF. For the CDR3, the DNA is TGTGCCAGCAGCTCCCCAGCGGATTCCCAGTACTTC.

The V call is TRBV6-2 or TRBV6-3, the J call TRBJ2-4; D assignment may be TRBD1 or TRBD2 (5 bases each). Trimming cost V 0 bases and J 5 bases, with 17 bases left between them. From germline, CDR1 is MNHEY and CDR2 SVGEGT. The CDR3 is made up of 17 amino acids. The CDR3 DNA follows: TGTGCCAGCAGTTACTCGAGAGAAGGGGACGTCGAAAACATTCAGTACTTC. Amino acids: CASSYSREGDVENIQYF.

The sample holds a few counts of this clonotype. The chain combines TRBV6-5 with TRBJ2-5; 14 bases line up with TRBD2. In germline, CDR1 is MNHEY, CDR2 SVGAGI. The V and J ends lost 4 bases and 5 bases, in that order; junction bases with no gene match: 6. CDR3 length: 16 residues. DNA for the CDR3: TGTGCCAGCAGTTTGGGACTAGCGGGAGTGGGGGAGACCCAGTACTTC. Protein product: CASSLGLAGVGETQYF.

The chain links TRBV3-1 to TRBJ1-1; 9 positions match TRBD1. V lost 2 bases to trimming and J lost 3 bases; unmatched junction nucleotides: 4. CDR3 length: 15 amino acids. Germline CDR1 reads LGHDT; CDR2 reads YNNKEL (reference sequence). Written as DNA, the CDR3 is TGTGCCAGCAGCCAATCACGGACAGGGGACACTGAAGCTTTCTTT. Its protein product is CASSQSRTGDTEAFF.

V and J are TRBV5-1 and TRBJ1-1; D is possibly TRBD1 (6 bases). This CDR3 region has 15 residues. The V end was cut by 7 bases, the J end by 7 bases, with 23 bases between. Germline CDR1 SGHRS, CDR2 YFSETQ. The CDR3 DNA reads as TGCGCCAGCTCTCGGGGGGACACTACGTTACTTGAAGCTTTCTTT. It is translated as CASSRGDTTLLEAFF.

This sequence joins TRBV7-9 and TRBJ1-1; tentative D call: TRBD1 (5 bases). The CDR3 runs 15 residues. V was clipped by 5 bases and J by 1 base, with 14 bases between them. Germline V gives CDR1 SEHNR, CDR2 FQNEAQ (reference sequence). DNA of the CDR3: TGTGCCAGCAGCCCCTTAAAGGGGTCGAACACTGAAGCTTTCTTT. This codes for CASSPLKGSNTEAFF.

This sequence joins TRBV20-1 and TRBJ2-3; 12 bases are shared with TRBD2. This CDR3 region has 19 residues. The junction had 13 bases not matched to a gene; V was cut back by 1 base and J by 2 bases. Germline values: CDR1 DFQATT, CDR2 SNEGSKA (reference sequence). The CDR3 DNA sequence: TGCAGTGCTAGAGTTTCGGGAGGACTAGCGGGGTCTCTCACAGATACGCAGTATTTT. Protein product: CSARVSGGLAGSLTDTQYF.